This is a list of T cell receptor beta chains from one sample in a study of blood T cells in healthy people across ages. In TCRdb, the 5' RACE reads were re-called with MiXCR into one record per CDR3 protein. The repertoire holds roughly 560,000 distinct CDR3 sequences, with 24% as singletons. This sample also belongs to another study, concerning T cells of mothers and their children.

The sample taken for sequencing was blood. All receptors derive from a boy aged 5 to 17 in good health. Both conserved end residues are trimmed from each CDR3.

V	J	CDR3
TRBV6-2/TRBV6-3	TRBJ2-5	ASSYGTNQETQY
TRBV24-1	.	ATSDSDRPPYEQY
TRBV18	TRBJ1-1	ASSSDRGNTEAF
TRBV10-3	TRBJ1-3	AISESMILENTIY
TRBV4-3	TRBJ2-5	ASSQEFGDYQETQY
TRBV28	TRBJ1-6	ASRSAGQGLSPLH
TRBV7-2	TRBJ2-4	ASSLALGSKNIRY
TRBV29-1	TRBJ2-7	SVWDSKSSYEQY
TRBV3-1	TRBJ2-2	ASSPDRPSAELF
TRBV28	TRBJ1-1	ASSYSLAGNTEAF
TRBV20-1	.	SVGTSYNEQF
TRBV24-1	.	ATSDPGLAGSTDTQH
TRBV10-3	TRBJ2-7	AIKGTGSYEQY
TRBV7-2	.	ASSYRGAARNEQF
TRBV28	TRBJ2-2	ASSLWGQGNTGELF
TRBV4-3	TRBJ1-6	ASSQDGGVGSPLH
TRBV28	TRBJ2-3	ATLSGPSYTDTQY
TRBV10-3	TRBJ2-2	AISPGDTGELF
TRBV20-1	TRBJ2-7	SARDKQGFEQY
TRBV4-3	TRBJ2-2	ASSPTSGPNTGELF
TRBV7-9	TRBJ1-5	ASSWAGGPQH
TRBV24-1	TRBJ2-2	ATSDLSGVTGELF
TRBV25-1	TRBJ1-6	ASSDRVGSPLH
TRBV28	.	ASSLAGRERVDEQF
TRBV20-1	TRBJ2-7	SARDKWGGRGGGY
TRBV3-1	TRBJ2-5	ASSQDWEYQETQY
TRBV7-9	TRBJ1-5	ASSLLGAQH
TRBV12-3/TRBV12-4	TRBJ1-2	ASSLREYGYT
TRBV28	TRBJ1-3	ASSLGFLSSGNTIY
TRBV20-1	TRBJ1-5	SASMSRADQPQH
TRBV15	.	ATSRVQLGVGFYEQY
TRBV28	TRBJ1-2	ASDRDSANYGYT